This record covers a single TCR beta chain. The data were obtained in a study of blood T cells in healthy people across ages. For the second PCR, which ran for about 6 to 11 cycles, a sample-barcoded 5' primer and a J-beta primer mix were used. Using its own MiXCR run on the 5' RACE reads, TCRdb lists one record per CDR3 protein. This sample has 650,000 to 900,000 distinct CDR3 sequences, with around two thirds found just once. CDR3 length: 15 amino acids. Germline V gene lookup returns CDR1 SGHRS and CDR2 YFSETQ. Deletions cut 3 bases from V and 0 bases from J, with 10 bases between. Sequenced material: blood. V gene TRBV5-1 combines with J gene TRBJ2-4; tentative D call: TRBD2 (5 bases). This TCR came from a man under 40 in good health. The CDR3 sequence: CASSWRPEAKNIQYF. DNA of the CDR3: TGCGCCAGCAGCTGGAGGCCCGAAGCCAAAAACATTCAGTACTTC.